This TCR beta chain comes out of a study of shared clonotypes between healthy human individuals. Overall study results and limits: Non-shared clonotypes showed lower generation probabilities than clonotypes common to all four donors.

The trim removed 4 bases at V and 6 bases at J, leaving 11 bases unmatched. CDR1 and CDR2 from the germline V gene are SGHAT and FQNNGV. The CDR3 is 15 amino acids. The repertoire was sequenced with immunoSEQ multiplex PCR; TCRdb's copy has only in-frame clones and lacks some. The sample has 550,000 to 850,000 clones, about 74% seen once. This clone was observed a single time. Its matching antigen is unknown. V usage is TRBV11-2 and J usage is TRBJ2-5; 7 nucleotides line up with TRBD1. Sequenced sample: memory CD4+ T cells sorted from blood. As for subset: CD45RA-negative fraction. This sequence was found in a woman younger than 45 in good health. The CDR3 spells CASSSLTGKEKTQYF. In DNA, the CDR3 is TGTGCCAGCAGCTCACTGACAGGGAAGGAAAAGACCCAGTACTTC.